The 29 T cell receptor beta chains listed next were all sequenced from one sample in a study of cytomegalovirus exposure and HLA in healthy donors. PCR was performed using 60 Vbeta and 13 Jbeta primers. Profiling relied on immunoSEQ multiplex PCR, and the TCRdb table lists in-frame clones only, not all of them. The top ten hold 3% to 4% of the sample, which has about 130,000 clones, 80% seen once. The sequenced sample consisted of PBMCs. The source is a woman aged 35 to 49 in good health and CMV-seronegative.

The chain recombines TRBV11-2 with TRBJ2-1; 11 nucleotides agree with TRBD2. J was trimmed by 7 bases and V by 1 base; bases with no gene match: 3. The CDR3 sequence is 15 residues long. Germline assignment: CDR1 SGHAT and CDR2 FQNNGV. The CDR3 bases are TGTGCCAGCAGCTTAGTAGCGGGGGGGCGGAATGAGCAGTTCTTC. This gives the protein CASSLVAGGRNEQFF.

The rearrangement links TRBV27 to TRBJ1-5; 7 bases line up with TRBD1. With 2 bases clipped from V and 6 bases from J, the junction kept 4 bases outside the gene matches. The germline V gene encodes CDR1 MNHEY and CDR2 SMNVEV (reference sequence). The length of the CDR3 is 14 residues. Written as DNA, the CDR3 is TGTGCCAGCAGTTTAGACAGGGTAGGTCAGCCCCAGCATTTT. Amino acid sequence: CASSLDRVGQPQHF.

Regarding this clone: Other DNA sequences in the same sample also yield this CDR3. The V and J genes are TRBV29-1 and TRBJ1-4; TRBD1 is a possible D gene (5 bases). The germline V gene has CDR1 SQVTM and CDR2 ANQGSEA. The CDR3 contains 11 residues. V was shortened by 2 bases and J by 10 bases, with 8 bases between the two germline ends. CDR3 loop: CSVERGGKLFF. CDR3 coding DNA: TGCAGCGTTGAAAGGGGTGGAAAACTGTTTTTT.

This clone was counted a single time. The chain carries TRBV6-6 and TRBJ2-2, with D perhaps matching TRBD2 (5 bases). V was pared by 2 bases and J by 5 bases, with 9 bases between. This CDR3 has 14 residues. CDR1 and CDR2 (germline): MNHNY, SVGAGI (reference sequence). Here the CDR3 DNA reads TGTGCCAGCAGTTACGTTAGGGAGACCGGGGAGCTGTTTTTT. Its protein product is CASSYVRETGELFF.

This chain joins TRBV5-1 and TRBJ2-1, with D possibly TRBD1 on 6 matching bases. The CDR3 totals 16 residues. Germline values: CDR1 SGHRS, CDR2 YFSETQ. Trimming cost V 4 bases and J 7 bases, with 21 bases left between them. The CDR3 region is CASSPIDVQGRNEQFF. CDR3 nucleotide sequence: TGCGCCAGCAGCCCCATAGATGTGCAGGGGAGAAATGAGCAGTTCTTC. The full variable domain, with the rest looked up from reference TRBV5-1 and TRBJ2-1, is KAGVTQTPRYLIKTRGQQVTLSCSPISGHRSVSWYQQTPGQGLQFLFEYFSETQRNKGNFPGRFSGRQFSNSRSEMNVSTLELGDSALYLCASSPIDVQGRNEQFFGPGTRLTVL.

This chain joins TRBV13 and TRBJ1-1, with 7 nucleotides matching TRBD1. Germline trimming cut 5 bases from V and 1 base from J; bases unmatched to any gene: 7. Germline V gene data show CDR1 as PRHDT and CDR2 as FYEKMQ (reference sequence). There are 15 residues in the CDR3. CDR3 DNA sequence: TGTGCCAGCAGCACAGAGACAGGGTGGAACACTGAAGCTTTCTTT. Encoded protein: CASSTETGWNTEAFF.

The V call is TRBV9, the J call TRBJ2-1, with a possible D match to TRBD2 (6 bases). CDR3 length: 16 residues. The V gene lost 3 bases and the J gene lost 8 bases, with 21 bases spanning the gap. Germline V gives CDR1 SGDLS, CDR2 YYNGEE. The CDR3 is CASSERGAGSGDEQFF. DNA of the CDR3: TGTGCCAGCAGCGAGAGGGGTGCAGGGTCGGGGGATGAGCAGTTCTTC.

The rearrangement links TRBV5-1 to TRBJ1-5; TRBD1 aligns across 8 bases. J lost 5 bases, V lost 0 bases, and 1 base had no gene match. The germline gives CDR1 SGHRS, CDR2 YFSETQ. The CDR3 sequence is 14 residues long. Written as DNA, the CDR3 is TGCGCCAGCAGCTTGGACAGGGGGGATCAGCCCCAGCATTTT. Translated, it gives CASSLDRGDQPQHF.

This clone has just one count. The CDR3 DNA is TGTGCCAGCAGCGTGGGACTAGCGGGGGACTACACAGATACGCAGTATTTT. This gives the protein CASSVGLAGDYTDTQYF. The V gene is TRBV9, the J gene TRBJ2-3; 14 bases map to TRBD2. Germline CDR1 SGDLS, CDR2 YYNGEE. The CDR3 runs to 17 residues. Unmatched junction bases numbered 4, after V lost 2 bases and J lost 2 bases.

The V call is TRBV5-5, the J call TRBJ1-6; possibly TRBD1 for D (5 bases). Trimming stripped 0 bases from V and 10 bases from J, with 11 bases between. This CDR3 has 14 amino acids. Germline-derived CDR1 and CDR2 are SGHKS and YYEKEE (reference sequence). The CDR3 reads CASSLAGPESPLHF. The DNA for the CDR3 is TGTGCCAGCAGCTTGGCAGGGCCAGAGTCACCCCTCCACTTT.

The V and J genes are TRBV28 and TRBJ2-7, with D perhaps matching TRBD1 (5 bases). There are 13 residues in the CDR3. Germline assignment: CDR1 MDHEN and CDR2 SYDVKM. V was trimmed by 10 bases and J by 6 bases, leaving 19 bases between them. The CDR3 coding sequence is TGTGCCACCCACAAAACCAGGGTGAGCGAGCAGTACTTC. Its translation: CATHKTRVSEQYF.

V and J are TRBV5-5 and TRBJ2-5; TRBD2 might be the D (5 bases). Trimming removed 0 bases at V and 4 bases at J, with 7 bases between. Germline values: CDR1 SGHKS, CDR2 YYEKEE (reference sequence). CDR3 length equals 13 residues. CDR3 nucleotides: TGTGCCAGCAGCTTGGCCGGGGTAGAGACCCAGTACTTC. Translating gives CASSLAGVETQYF.

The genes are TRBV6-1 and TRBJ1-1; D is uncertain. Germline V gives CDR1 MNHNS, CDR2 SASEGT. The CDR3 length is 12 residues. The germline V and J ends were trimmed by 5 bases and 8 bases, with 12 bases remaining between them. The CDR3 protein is CASSLGRPEAFF. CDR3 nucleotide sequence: TGTGCCAGCAGTCTAGGCCGGCCAGAAGCTTTCTTT.

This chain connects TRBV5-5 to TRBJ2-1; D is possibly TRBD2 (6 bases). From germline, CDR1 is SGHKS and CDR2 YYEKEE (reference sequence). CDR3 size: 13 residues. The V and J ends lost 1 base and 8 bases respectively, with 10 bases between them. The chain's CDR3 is CASSLWDSDEQFF. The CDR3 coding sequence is TGTGCCAGCAGCTTGTGGGACTCCGATGAGCAGTTCTTC.

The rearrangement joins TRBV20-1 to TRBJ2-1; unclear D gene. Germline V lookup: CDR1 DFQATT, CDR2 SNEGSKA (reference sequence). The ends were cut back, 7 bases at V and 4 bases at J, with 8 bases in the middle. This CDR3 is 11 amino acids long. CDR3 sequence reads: CSVPEYNEQFF. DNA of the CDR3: TGCAGTGTGCCGGAGTACAATGAGCAGTTCTTC.

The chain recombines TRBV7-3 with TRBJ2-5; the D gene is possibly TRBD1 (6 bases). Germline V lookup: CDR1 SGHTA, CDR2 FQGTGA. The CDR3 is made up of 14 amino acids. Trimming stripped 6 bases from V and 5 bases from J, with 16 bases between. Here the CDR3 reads CASSRTGTAETQYF. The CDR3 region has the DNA TGTGCCAGCAGTCGCACAGGGACGGCGGAGACCCAGTACTTC.

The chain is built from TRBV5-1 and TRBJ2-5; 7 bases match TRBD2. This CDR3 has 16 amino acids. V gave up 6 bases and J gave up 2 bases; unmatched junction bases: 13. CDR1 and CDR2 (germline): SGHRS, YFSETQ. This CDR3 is CASNYRPSGIQETQYF. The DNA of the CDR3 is TGCGCCAGCAACTATAGGCCGAGCGGGATACAAGAGACCCAGTACTTC.

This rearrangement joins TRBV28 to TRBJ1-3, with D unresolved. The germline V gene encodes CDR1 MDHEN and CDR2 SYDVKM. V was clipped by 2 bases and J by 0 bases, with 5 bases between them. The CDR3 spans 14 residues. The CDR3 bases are TGTGCCAGCAGTTTAGCAGGCTCTGGAAACACCATATATTTT. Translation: CASSLAGSGNTIYF.

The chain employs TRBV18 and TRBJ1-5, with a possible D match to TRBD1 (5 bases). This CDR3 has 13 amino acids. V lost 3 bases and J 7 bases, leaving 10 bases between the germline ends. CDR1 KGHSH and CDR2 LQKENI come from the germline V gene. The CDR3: CASSPEGAQPQHF. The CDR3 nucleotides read TGTGCCAGCTCACCGGAAGGGGCCCAGCCCCAGCATTTT.

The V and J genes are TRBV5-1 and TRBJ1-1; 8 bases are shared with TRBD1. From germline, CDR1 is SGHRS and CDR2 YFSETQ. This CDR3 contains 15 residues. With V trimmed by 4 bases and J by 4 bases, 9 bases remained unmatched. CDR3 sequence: CASSRSTGEATEAFF. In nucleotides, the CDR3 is TGCGCCAGCAGCCGATCGACAGGGGAGGCCACTGAAGCTTTCTTT.

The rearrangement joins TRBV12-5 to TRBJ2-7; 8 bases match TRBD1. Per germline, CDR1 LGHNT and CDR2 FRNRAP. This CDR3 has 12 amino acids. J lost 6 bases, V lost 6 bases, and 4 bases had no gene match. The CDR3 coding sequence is TGTGCTAGTGGGTCACAGGGGGGCGAGCAGTACTTC. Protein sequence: CASGSQGGEQYF.

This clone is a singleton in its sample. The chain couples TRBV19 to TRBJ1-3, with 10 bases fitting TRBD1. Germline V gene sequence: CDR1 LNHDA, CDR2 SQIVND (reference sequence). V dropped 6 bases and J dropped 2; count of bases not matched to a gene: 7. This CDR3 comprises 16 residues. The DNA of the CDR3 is TGTGCCAGTAGCGCGACAGGGGGCGCGGCTGGAAACACCATATATTTT. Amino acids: CASSATGGAAGNTIYF.

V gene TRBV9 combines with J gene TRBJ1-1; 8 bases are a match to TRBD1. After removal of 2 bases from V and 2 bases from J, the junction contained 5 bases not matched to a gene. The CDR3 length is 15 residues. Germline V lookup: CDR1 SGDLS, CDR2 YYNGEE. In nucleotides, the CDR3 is TGTGCCAGCAGCGTCGGACAGGGTCGAAACACTGAAGCTTTCTTT. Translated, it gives CASSVGQGRNTEAFF.

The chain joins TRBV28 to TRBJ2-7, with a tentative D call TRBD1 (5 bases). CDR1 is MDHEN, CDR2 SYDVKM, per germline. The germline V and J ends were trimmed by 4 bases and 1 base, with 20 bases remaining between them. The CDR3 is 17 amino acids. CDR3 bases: TGTGCCAGCAGTTCAATAGTCAGGGTCCCCCGTTCCTACGAGCAGTACTTC. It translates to CASSSIVRVPRSYEQYF.

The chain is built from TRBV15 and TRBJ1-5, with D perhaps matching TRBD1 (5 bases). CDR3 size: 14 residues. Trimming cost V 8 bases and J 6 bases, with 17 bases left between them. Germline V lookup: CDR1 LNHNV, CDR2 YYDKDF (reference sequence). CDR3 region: CATEGRGVGQPQHF. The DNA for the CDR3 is TGTGCCACCGAGGGCCGGGGGGTGGGTCAGCCCCAGCATTTT.

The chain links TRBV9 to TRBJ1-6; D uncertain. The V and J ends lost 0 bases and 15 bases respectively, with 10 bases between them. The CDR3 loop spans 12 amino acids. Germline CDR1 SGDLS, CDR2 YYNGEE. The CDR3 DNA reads TGTGCCAGCAGCGTAGGAGTTCAGGACCTCCACTTT. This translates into CASSVGVQDLHF.

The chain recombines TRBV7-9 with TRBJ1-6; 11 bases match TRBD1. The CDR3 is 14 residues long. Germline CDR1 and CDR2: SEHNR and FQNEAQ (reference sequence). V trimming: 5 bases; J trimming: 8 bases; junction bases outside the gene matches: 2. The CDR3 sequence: CASSGQGADSPLHF. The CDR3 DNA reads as TGTGCCAGCAGCGGACAGGGGGCGGATTCACCCCTCCACTTT.

The DNA for the CDR3 is TGTGCCAGCAGTTCCACCTTACTCGGACTAGCGGGACCCCAAAACCACGAGCAGTACTTC. Amino acids: CASSSTLLGLAGPQNHEQYF. The chain recombines TRBV28 with TRBJ2-7; 12 bases map to TRBD2. Germline V gene data show CDR1 as MDHEN and CDR2 as SYDVKM. Trimming took 4 bases from V and 5 from J; bases not matched to a gene: 21. This CDR3 has 20 residues.

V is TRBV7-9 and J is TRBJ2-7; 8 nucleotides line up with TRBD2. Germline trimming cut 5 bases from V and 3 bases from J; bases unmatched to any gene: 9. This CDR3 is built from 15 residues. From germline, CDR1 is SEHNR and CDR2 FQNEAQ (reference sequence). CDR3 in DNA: TGTGCCAGCAGCCCTTCCGGGAGGGACCGCTACGAGCAGTACTTC. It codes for CASSPSGRDRYEQYF.